This T cell receptor beta chain was observed in a study of CD8 T cells in ankylosing spondylitis. Findings and caveats of the study: Seven to nine highly homologous variants made up a TCR beta motif that seemed to typify ankylosing spondylitis blood.

This clonotype was counted at least ten times. Antigen specificity is unknown. In TCRdb, the 5' RACE reads were re-called with MiXCR into one record per CDR3 protein. This table has more than 300,000 distinct CDR3 sequences, 7.5% to 9% appearing once. V lost 10 bases, J lost 2 bases, and 2 bases stayed unmatched. The CDR3 is 11 amino acids. Germline assignment: CDR1 MDHEN and CDR2 SYDVKM. The clonotype originates from a male donor with ankylosing spondylitis. The chain is built from TRBV28 and TRBJ2-7; 7 nucleotides line up with TRBD1. The sample comprised blood, either unsorted or a sorted T cell fraction (not recorded which). CDR3 coding DNA: TGTGCCACCGGACAGGCCTACGAGCAGTACTTC. Translated: CATGQAYEQYF.